Presented here are 7 T cell receptor beta chains from one specimen sequenced in a study of T cell responses to AZD1222 COVID-19 vaccine (dated by TCRdb to the early 2020s). Receptors were amplified or captured by the immunoSEQ multiplex PCR assay. This immuneACCESS table, as held by TCRdb, lists in-frame sequences with V and J called but not all clones. Of the missing ones, under half trace to an unresolved V gene in checked studies; the others have no known cause. The table for this sample lists about 100,000 clones; about 86% of them were counted only once. About 1.4% of the sample goes to the ten largest clones. What this sample's time point label stands for: baseline before first vaccination. Specimen: peripheral blood, collected on day 0 of AZD1222 vaccination. The origin of the receptors is an adult in good health.

V is TRBV10-3 and J is TRBJ1-5; TRBD1 is a possible D gene (5 bases). This CDR3 spans 13 amino acids. Germline V gene lookup returns CDR1 ENHRY and CDR2 SYGVKD. Trimming cost V 6 bases and J 8 bases, with 14 bases left between them. CDR3 amino acids: CAIRGTSGEPQHF. DNA of the CDR3: TGTGCCATCAGGGGGACCTCTGGGGAGCCCCAGCATTTT.

The chain combines TRBV7-2 with TRBJ1-1, with a tentative D call TRBD1 (6 bases). The V end was cut by 1 base, the J end by 11 bases, with 17 bases between. Germline assignment: CDR1 SGHTA and CDR2 FQGNSA. There are 14 residues in the CDR3. For the CDR3, the DNA is TGTGCCAGCAGCTTAGAGGGGGGCCTAAAATCGGCTTTCTTT. Amino acids: CASSLEGGLKSAFF.

The CDR3 reads CASTIGQGNQPQHF. The CDR3 nucleotides read TGTGCCAGCACTATCGGACAGGGGAATCAGCCCCAGCATTTT. The gene calls are TRBV2 and TRBJ1-5; 9 bases are shared with TRBD1. The trim removed 7 bases at V and 4 bases at J, leaving 5 bases unmatched. Per the germline V gene, CDR1 is SNHLY and CDR2 is FYNNEI. This CDR3 has 14 residues.

V gene TRBV6-5 combines with J gene TRBJ1-2; no reliable D call. Germline V gene sequence: CDR1 MNHEY, CDR2 SVGAGI. Trimming removed 6 bases from V and 7 bases from J, with 15 bases in between. The CDR3 runs to 13 residues. The CDR3 sequence: CASRLSPAGGYTF. CDR3 DNA sequence: TGTGCCAGCAGGCTTAGTCCGGCTGGTGGCTACACCTTC.

This clone was recorded many times. The V and J genes are TRBV7-9 and TRBJ1-4, with D hard to call. Between the trimmed V and J ends, which lost 0 bases and 3 bases, there was a span of 8 bases. This CDR3 contains 15 residues. Germline V gene sequence: CDR1 SEHNR, CDR2 FQNEAQ (reference sequence). The CDR3 nucleotides are TGTGCCAGCAGCTTAGCTGGGCCACCTAATGAAAAACTGTTTTTT. Translation: CASSLAGPPNEKLFF.

The chain joins TRBV27 to TRBJ1-3, with 8 bases that match TRBD1. CDR3 length: 15 amino acids. The germline V gene has CDR1 MNHEY and CDR2 SMNVEV (reference sequence). Trimming cost V 8 bases and J 4 bases; bases outside gene matches: 10. CDR3 residues: CASGRDRGIGNTIYF. In DNA, the CDR3 is TGTGCCAGCGGGAGAGACAGGGGAATCGGAAACACCATATATTTT.

A remark on this clone: At one end, the junction sequence differs from germline, possibly due to a read error. The CDR3 nucleotides are TGTGCCAGTAGTCGCCGGGACTCCTTACACTTC. Amino acids: CASSRRDSLHF. This chain connects TRBV19 to TRBJ2-5, with D perhaps TRBD2 (6 bases). Germline V lookup: CDR1 LNHDA, CDR2 SQIVND (reference sequence). The CDR3 runs 11 residues.